One and the same sample provided the 8 T cell receptor beta chains below, sequenced in a study of CD8+CD57+ T cells in acquired aplastic anemia. According to the study, genomic DNA was the template for TCR beta VDJ and CDR3 profiling. TCRdb re-called the reads with MiXCR, one entry per CDR3 protein. The table has some 160,000 distinct CDR3 sequences, over 40% seen once. Whoever was chosen for sequencing had shown CD8+CD57+ cell expansion by flow cytometry. The specimen sequenced was sorted CD4+, CD8+, or CD8+CD57+ T cells (not recorded which) from PBMCs. The receptors originated from a human donor with aplastic anemia.

CDR3: CSARRLAAQETQYF. CDR3 DNA: TGCAGTGCTAGGAGGCTAGCGGCCCAAGAGACCCAGTACTTC. The chain couples TRBV20-1 to TRBJ2-5; TRBD2 agrees at 7 bases. CDR3 length: 14 residues. Losses at the gene ends were 3 bases for V and 1 base for J; bases not matched to a gene: 5. The germline V gene encodes CDR1 DFQATT and CDR2 SNEGSKA (reference sequence).

This clonotype was found many times. This chain links TRBV5-4 with TRBJ1-1; 9 positions match TRBD1. The CDR3 spans 14 residues. CDR1 is SGHNT and CDR2 is YYREEE in the germline V gene (reference sequence). The ends lost 4 bases at V and 5 bases at J; junction bases unmatched: 6. CDR3 residues: CASSQGQGRTEAFF. In DNA, the CDR3 is TGTGCCAGCAGCCAAGGACAGGGGAGGACTGAAGCTTTCTTT.

This clonotype came up many times. The chain is built from TRBV9 and TRBJ2-3; no definite D call. This CDR3 contains 12 residues. Germline V gives CDR1 SGDLS, CDR2 YYNGEE. V lost 3 bases and J 10 bases, leaving 12 bases between the germline ends. CDR3 bases: TGTGCCAGCAGCGCCGGACCCTTTGCGCAGTATTTT. This translates into CASSAGPFAQYF.

This clonotype was counted many times. The chain uses TRBV5-1 and TRBJ1-1; 7 nucleotides match TRBD1. This CDR3 region has 13 residues. With V trimmed by 4 bases and J by 1 base, 1 base remained unmatched. CDR1 is SGHRS and CDR2 is YFSETQ in the germline V gene. This CDR3 reads CASSRQGNTEAFF. Written as DNA, the CDR3 is TGCGCCAGCAGCCGACAGGGGAACACTGAAGCTTTCTTT.

A single count supports this clonotype. This sequence joins TRBV7-2 and TRBJ2-5; D is uncertain. Trimming cost V 2 bases and J 5 bases, with 6 bases left between them. The CDR3 covers 12 residues. CDR1 is SGHTA, CDR2 FQGNSA, per germline. The CDR3 protein is CASSLLVETQYF. The CDR3 nucleotides read TGTGCCAGCAGCTTATTGGTCGAGACCCAGTACTTC. The full variable domain, completed using reference TRBV7-2 and TRBJ2-5, is GAGVSQSPSNKVTEKGKDVELRCDPISGHTALYWYRQSLGQGLEFLIYFQGNSAPDKSGLPSDRFSAERTGGSVSTLTIQRTQQEDSAVYLCASSLLVETQYFGPGTRLLVL.

V and J are TRBV6-1 and TRBJ2-7, with D perhaps assigned TRBD1 or TRBD2 (5 bases each). V lost 9 bases, J lost 2 bases, and 11 bases lay in between. The CDR3 loop spans 12 amino acids. The V gene's germline CDR1 is MNHNS and CDR2 SASEGT. This chain's CDR3 is CASGDGTYEQYF. CDR3 sequence (DNA): TGTGCCAGTGGGGACGGAACCTACGAGCAGTACTTC.

CDR3: CATSPDRNSNQPQHF. The DNA for the CDR3 is TGTGCCACCAGCCCGGACAGGAATAGCAATCAGCCCCAGCATTTT. This chain links TRBV15 with TRBJ1-5; 7 nucleotides match TRBD1. Trimming removed 5 bases from V and 0 bases from J; junction bases left unmatched: 4. The germline V gene has CDR1 LNHNV and CDR2 YYDKDF (reference sequence). This CDR3 is 15 amino acids long.

In the case of this clonotype: This may be a read error, as it is one base from a much larger clone. The chain employs TRBV15 and TRBJ1-3; no firm D call. This CDR3 is 15 amino acids long. Germline assignment: CDR1 LNHNV and CDR2 YYDKDF (reference sequence). V lost 4 bases and J 4 bases, leaving 14 bases between the germline ends. The CDR3 bases are TGTGCCACCAGCATCGACGGGATAGGGGGAAACACCATATATTTT. Amino acids: CATSIDGIGGNTIYF.